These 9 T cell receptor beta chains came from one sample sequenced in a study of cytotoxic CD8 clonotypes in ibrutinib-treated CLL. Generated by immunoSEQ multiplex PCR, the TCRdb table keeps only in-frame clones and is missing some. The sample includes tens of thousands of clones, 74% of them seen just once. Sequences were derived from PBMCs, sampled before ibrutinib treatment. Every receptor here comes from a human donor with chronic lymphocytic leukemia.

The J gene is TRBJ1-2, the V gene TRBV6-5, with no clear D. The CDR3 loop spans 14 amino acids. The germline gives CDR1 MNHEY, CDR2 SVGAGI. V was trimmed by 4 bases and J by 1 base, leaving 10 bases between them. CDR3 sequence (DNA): TGTGCCAGCAGTTCCATAGACCTTAACTATGGCTACACCTTC. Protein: CASSSIDLNYGYTF.

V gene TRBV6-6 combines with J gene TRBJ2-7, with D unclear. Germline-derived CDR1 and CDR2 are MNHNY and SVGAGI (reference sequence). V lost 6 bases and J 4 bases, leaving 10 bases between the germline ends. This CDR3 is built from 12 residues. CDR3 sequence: CASSQTAYEQYF. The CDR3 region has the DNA TGTGCCAGCAGCCAAACTGCATACGAGCAGTACTTC.

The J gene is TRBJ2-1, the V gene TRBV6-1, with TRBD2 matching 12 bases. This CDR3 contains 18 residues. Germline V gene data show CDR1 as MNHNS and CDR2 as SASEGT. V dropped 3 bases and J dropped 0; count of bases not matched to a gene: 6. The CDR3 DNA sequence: TGTGCCAGCAGTGACGAAGGACTAGCGGGATCCTCCTACAATGAGCAGTTCTTC. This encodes CASSDEGLAGSSYNEQFF.

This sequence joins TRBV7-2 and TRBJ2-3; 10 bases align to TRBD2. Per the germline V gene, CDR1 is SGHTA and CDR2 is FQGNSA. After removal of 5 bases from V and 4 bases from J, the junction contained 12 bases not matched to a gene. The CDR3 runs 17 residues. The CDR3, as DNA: TGTGCCAGCAGCGCCCGGCAGCTAGCGGGAGTAGCAGATACGCAGTATTTT. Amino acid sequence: CASSARQLAGVADTQYF.

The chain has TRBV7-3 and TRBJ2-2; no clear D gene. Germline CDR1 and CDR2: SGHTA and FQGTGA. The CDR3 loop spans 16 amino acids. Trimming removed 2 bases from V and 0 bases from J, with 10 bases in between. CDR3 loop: CASSLQALSNTGELFF. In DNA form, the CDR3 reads TGTGCCAGCAGCTTACAGGCTTTGTCGAACACCGGGGAGCTGTTTTTT.

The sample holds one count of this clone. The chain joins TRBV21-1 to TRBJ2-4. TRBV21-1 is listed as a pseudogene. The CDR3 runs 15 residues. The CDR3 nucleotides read TGTGCCAGCCCAGGTTATAAGGGGCTGGGGGACATTCAGTACTTC. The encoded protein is CASPGYKGLGDIQYF.

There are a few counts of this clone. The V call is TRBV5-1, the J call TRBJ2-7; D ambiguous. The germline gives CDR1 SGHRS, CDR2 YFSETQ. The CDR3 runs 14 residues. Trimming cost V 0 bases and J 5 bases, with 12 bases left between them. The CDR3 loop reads CASSLVATDHEQYF. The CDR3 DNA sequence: TGCGCCAGCAGCTTGGTGGCGACTGACCACGAGCAGTACTTC.

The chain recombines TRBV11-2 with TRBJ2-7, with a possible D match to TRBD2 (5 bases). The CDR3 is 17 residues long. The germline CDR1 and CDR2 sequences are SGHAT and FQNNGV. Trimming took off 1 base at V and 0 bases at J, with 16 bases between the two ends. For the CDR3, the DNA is TGTGCCAGCAGCTTAGTCCTTTATAGTGGGAGCTCCTACGAGCAGTACTTC. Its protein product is CASSLVLYSGSSYEQYF. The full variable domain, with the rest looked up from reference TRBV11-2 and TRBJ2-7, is EAGVAQSPRYKIIEKRQSVAFWCNPISGHATLYWYQQILGQGPKLLIQFQNNGVVDDSQLPKDRFSAERLKGVDSTLKIQPAKLEDSAVYLCASSLVLYSGSSYEQYFGPGTRLTVT.

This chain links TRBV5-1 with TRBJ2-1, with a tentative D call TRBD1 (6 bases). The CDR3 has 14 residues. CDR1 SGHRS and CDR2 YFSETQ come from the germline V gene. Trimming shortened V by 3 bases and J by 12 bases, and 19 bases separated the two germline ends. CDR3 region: CASSSRDIQDGQFF. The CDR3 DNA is TGCGCCAGCAGCTCCCGGGACATCCAAGACGGGCAGTTCTTC. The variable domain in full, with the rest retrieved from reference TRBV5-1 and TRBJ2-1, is KAGVTQTPRYLIKTRGQQVTLSCSPISGHRSVSWYQQTPGQGLQFLFEYFSETQRNKGNFPGRFSGRQFSNSRSEMNVSTLELGDSALYLCASSSRDIQDGQFFGPGTRLTVL.